The rows below give T cell receptor beta chains drawn from one sample of a study of CD8+ T cells in alopecia areata. Clones were read by immunoSEQ multiplex PCR, and TCRdb kept only the in-frame ones, dropping some. The sample includes 100,000 to 150,000 clones, under 40% seen only once; the top ten take roughly 3.2%. Sequencing was done on a sample of CD4+ T cells sorted from blood. The receptors here all came from a human donor with alopecia areata. Each CDR3 is given with its conserved first and last residue. Fields, in order: CDR3 protein, CDR3 DNA, J gene, CDR3 length, D gene, V gene, clone size. The D gene is left open where the match is weak. The size entry is marked missing in some rows and otherwise reads once, few, many or a size class.

CDR3: CASSLALGRGYTF
DNA: TGTGCCAGCAGCTTAGCCTTGGGTCGTGGCTACACCTTC
J: TRBJ1-2
length: 13
D: NA
V: TRBV7-9
size: NA

CDR3: CASSLTGRRSYEQYF
DNA: TGTGCCAGCAGCCTGACAGGGCGTAGGTCCTACGAGCAGTACTTC
J: TRBJ2-7
length: 15
D: TRBD1
V: TRBV5-6
size: few

CDR3: CASSSGVRGRTEKLFF
DNA: TGCGCCAGCAGTTCTGGGGTCAGGGGACGAACTGAAAAACTGTTTTTT
J: TRBJ1-4
length: 16
D: NA
V: TRBV4-3
size: NA

CDR3: CASSFDRGTEAFF
DNA: TGTGCCAGCAGCTTCGACAGAGGGACTGAAGCTTTCTTT
J: TRBJ1-1
length: 13
D: NA
V: TRBV14
size: medium-sized

CDR3: CASTLGGAYGYTF
DNA: TGCGCCAGCACTCTTGGAGGGGCCTATGGCTACACCTTC
J: TRBJ1-2
length: 13
D: NA
V: TRBV5-1
size: NA

CDR3: CASGGADHRLNTEAFF
DNA: TGTGCCAGCGGGGGGGCTGACCATCGCCTGAACACTGAAGCTTTCTTT
J: TRBJ1-1
length: 16
D: NA
V: TRBV2
size: NA

CDR3: CAISESSDNEQFF
DNA: TGTGCCATCAGTGAGTCCTCGGACAATGAGCAGTTCTTC
J: TRBJ2-1
length: 13
D: NA
V: TRBV10-3
size: few

CDR3: CASSPMTTSGADTQYF
DNA: TGCGCCAGCAGCCCAATGACTACTAGCGGGGCAGATACGCAGTATTTT
J: TRBJ2-3
length: 16
D: TRBD2
V: TRBV5-1
size: few

CDR3: CASSLPGPDTQYF
DNA: TGTGCCAGCAGTTTACCAGGGCCAGATACGCAGTATTTT
J: TRBJ2-3
length: 13
D: NA
V: TRBV7-9
size: NA

CDR3: CASSVVEGTEAFF
DNA: TGTGCCAGCAGCGTAGTCGAGGGGACTGAAGCTTTCTTT
J: TRBJ1-1
length: 13
D: NA
V: TRBV9
size: NA

CDR3: CASSLVVGLNTEAFF
DNA: TGTGCCAGCAGCTTAGTGGTGGGCCTGAACACTGAAGCTTTCTTT
J: TRBJ1-1
length: 15
D: NA
V: TRBV7-2
size: few

CDR3: CPSTMGQYNSPLHF
DNA: TGCCCAAGCACGATGGGGCAGTATAATTCACCCCTCCACTTT
J: TRBJ1-6
length: 14
D: NA
V: TRBV25-1
size: NA

CDR3: CASSQLPGTGPVEQYF
DNA: TGCGCCAGCAGCCAATTACCTGGGACAGGACCGGTCGAGCAGTACTTC
J: TRBJ2-7
length: 16
D: TRBD1
V: TRBV4-3
size: NA

CDR3: CSVDAGAYEQYF
DNA: TGCAGCGTTGACGCAGGGGCCTACGAGCAGTACTTC
J: TRBJ2-7
length: 12
D: NA
V: TRBV29-1
size: NA

CDR3: CAWSVLYVANEQYF
DNA: TGTGCCTGGAGTGTCCTGTATGTGGCCAACGAGCAGTACTTC
J: TRBJ2-7
length: 14
D: NA
V: TRBV30
size: few

CDR3: CSVGYGRGSYNEQFF
DNA: TGCAGCGTTGGATACGGGAGGGGCTCCTACAATGAGCAGTTCTTC
J: TRBJ2-1
length: 15
D: TRBD2
V: TRBV29-1
size: few

CDR3: CSVEVNTEAFF
DNA: TGCAGCGTTGAGGTGAACACTGAAGCTTTCTTT
J: TRBJ1-1
length: 11
D: NA
V: TRBV29-1
size: few

CDR3: CASSPGLSLSEQYF
DNA: TGTGCCAGCAGTCCGGGCCTCTCGCTGTCCGAGCAGTACTTC
J: TRBJ2-7
length: 14
D: NA
V: TRBV7-3
size: few

CDR3: CSVGGEPAGYNEQFF
DNA: TGCAGCGTTGGGGGTGAGCCTGCTGGGTACAATGAGCAGTTCTTC
J: TRBJ2-1
length: 15
D: NA
V: TRBV29-1
size: NA

CDR3: CASSFGDRHNEKLFF
DNA: TGTGCCAGCAGCTTTGGTGACAGGCATAATGAAAAACTGTTTTTT
J: TRBJ1-4
length: 15
D: NA
V: TRBV7-9
size: few

CDR3: CSVAGGRQGRFF
DNA: TGCAGCGTTGCTGGGGGTAGGCAAGGTCGGTTCTTC
J: TRBJ2-1
length: 12
D: NA
V: TRBV29-1
size: NA

CDR3: CASSQGTREGGELFF
DNA: TGTGCCAGCAGCCAAGGGACTAGAGAGGGCGGGGAGCTGTTTTTT
J: TRBJ2-2
length: 15
D: TRBD2
V: TRBV7-3
size: few

CDR3: CASSARTGGTGELFF
DNA: TGTGCCAGCAGCGCAAGGACAGGGGGCACCGGGGAGCTGTTTTTT
J: TRBJ2-2
length: 15
D: TRBD1
V: TRBV9
size: NA

CDR3: CASSQDLERETQYF
DNA: TGCGCCAGCAGCCAAGATCTCGAACGGGAGACCCAGTACTTC
J: TRBJ2-5
length: 14
D: NA
V: TRBV4-3
size: NA

CDR3: CASSLTSGNRYF
DNA: TGTGCCAGCAGTCTAACGTCCGGGAATCGGTACTTC
J: TRBJ2-7
length: 12
D: NA
V: TRBV7-2
size: NA

CDR3: CASTSDPGETQYF
DNA: NA
J: TRBJ2-5
length: 13
D: NA
V: TRBV19
size: few

CDR3: CASSLAAISLGSTDTQYF
DNA: TGTGCCAGCAGTTTGGCTGCTATAAGCCTGGGGAGCACAGATACGCAGTATTTT
J: TRBJ2-3
length: 18
D: NA
V: TRBV28
size: few

CDR3: CASRAENYGYTF
DNA: TGTGCCAGCAGGGCAGAAAACTATGGCTACACCTTC
J: TRBJ1-2
length: 12
D: NA
V: TRBV2
size: NA

CDR3: CASSVMGQGQETQYF
DNA: TGTGCCAGCAGCGTTATGGGACAGGGGCAAGAGACCCAGTACTTC
J: TRBJ2-5
length: 15
D: TRBD1
V: TRBV9
size: NA

CDR3: CSVARLTGTHEQYF
DNA: TGCAGCGTTGCCCGTTTGACAGGGACCCACGAGCAGTACTTC
J: TRBJ2-7
length: 14
D: TRBD1
V: TRBV29-1
size: NA

CDR3: CASSFLDRPQETQYF
DNA: TGTGCCAGCAGTTTCCTCGACAGGCCCCAAGAGACCCAGTACTTC
J: TRBJ2-5
length: 15
D: NA
V: TRBV28
size: NA

CDR3: CSVGRANTEAFF
DNA: TGCAGCGTTGGCAGGGCGAACACTGAAGCTTTCTTT
J: TRBJ1-1
length: 12
D: NA
V: TRBV29-1
size: few

CDR3: CASSPRAVYEQYF
DNA: TGTGCCAGCAGCCCGCGGGCAGTCTACGAGCAGTACTTC
J: TRBJ2-7
length: 13
D: NA
V: TRBV7-9
size: NA

CDR3: CASSPTPGLNVLTF
DNA: TGTGCCAGTAGTCCGACGCCCGGTCTCAACGTCCTGACTTTC
J: TRBJ2-6
length: 14
D: NA
V: TRBV19
size: NA

CDR3: CASSLGLWNTEAFF
DNA: TGTGCCAGCAGCTTGGGACTTTGGAACACTGAAGCTTTCTTT
J: TRBJ1-1
length: 14
D: NA
V: TRBV7-8
size: NA